The rows below give T cell receptor beta chains drawn from one sample of a study of identical twins. TCRdb re-called the 5' RACE reads through MiXCR, storing one row per CDR3 protein. The sample consists of 400,000 to 550,000 distinct CDR3 sequences, around 24% of them appearing once. These same records also appear under a second study, on T cells expressing NK-cell markers.

Specimen: CD4+ T cells sorted from blood. These receptors were taken from a woman aged 18-35 years in good health. Each CDR3 is given with its conserved first and last residue. The D gene is left open where the match is weak. The size field is filled for only some rows; it gives once, few, many or a size class.

clone size	D gene	J gene	V gene	CDR3 DNA	CDR3 protein
NA	TRBD1	TRBJ1-2	TRBV5-5	TGTGCCAGCAGCTCACGAACGAGCTTTCCGGGACAGAACTATGGCTACACCTTC	CASSSRTSFPGQNYGYTF
once	TRBD2	TRBJ2-7	TRBV6-2/TRBV6-3	TGTGCCAGCAGCGAAAGAGCCGGGACTAGCGGGTACGAGCAGTACTTC	CASSERAGTSGYEQYF
NA	NA	TRBJ2-3	TRBV7-3	TGTGCCAGCAGCCAACAGGGTGGACGCACAGATACGCAGTATTTT	CASSQQGGRTDTQYF
NA	NA	TRBJ1-1	TRBV10-3	TGTGCCATCAGTGAGTTGAAGGGGAAGAACACTGAAGCTTTCTTT	CAISELKGKNTEAFF
NA	NA	TRBJ2-6	TRBV27	TGTGCCAGCAGTTTTGCCTCTGGGGCCAACGTCCTGACTTTC	CASSFASGANVLTF
many	NA	TRBJ1-2	TRBV12-3/TRBV12-4	TGCGCCAGCAGCTTGACAGCCAACTATGGCTACACCTTC	CASSLTANYGYTF
NA	NA	TRBJ2-7	TRBV20-1	TGCAGTGCTAGTTATGCCAGGTACGAGCAGTACTTC	CSASYARYEQYF
few	NA	TRBJ1-2	TRBV6-5	TGTGCCAGCAGTTCTAGGAGGTCAGGCCGGGAAGGCTACACCTTC	CASSSRRSGREGYTF
once	NA	TRBJ1-1	TRBV29-1	TGCAGCGTTCGCGGGAGGCATGCGGACACTGAAGCTTTCTTT	CSVRGRHADTEAFF
few	TRBD2	TRBJ2-1	TRBV5-1	TGCGCCAGCAGCTCCGTGACTAGCGGGGACAATGAGCAGTTCTTC	CASSSVTSGDNEQFF
few	NA	TRBJ2-4	TRBV5-1	TGCGCCAGCAGCGCCGGGACTCCTTATTCGGGCAAAAACATTCAGTACTTC	CASSAGTPYSGKNIQYF
few	NA	TRBJ2-1	TRBV3-1	TGTGCCAGCAGCCAAGATCTCAGGGGCTACAATGAGCAGTTCTTC	CASSQDLRGYNEQFF
NA	NA	TRBJ1-1	TRBV20-1	TGCAGTGCTGACAGGCCACCCACCGTCGGCACTGAAGCTTTCTTT	CSADRPPTVGTEAFF